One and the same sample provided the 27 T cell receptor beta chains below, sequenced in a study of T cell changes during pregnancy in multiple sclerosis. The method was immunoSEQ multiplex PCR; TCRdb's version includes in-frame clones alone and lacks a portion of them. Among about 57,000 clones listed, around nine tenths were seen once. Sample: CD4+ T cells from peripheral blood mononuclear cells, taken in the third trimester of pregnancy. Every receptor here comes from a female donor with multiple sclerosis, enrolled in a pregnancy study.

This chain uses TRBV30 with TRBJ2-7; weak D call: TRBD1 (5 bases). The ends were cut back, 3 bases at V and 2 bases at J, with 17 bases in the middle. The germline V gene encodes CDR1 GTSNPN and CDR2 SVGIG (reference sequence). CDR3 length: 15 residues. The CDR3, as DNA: TGTGCCTGGAGCGTCGCGACAGCTCCTACCTACGAGCAGTACTTC. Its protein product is CAWSVATAPTYEQYF.

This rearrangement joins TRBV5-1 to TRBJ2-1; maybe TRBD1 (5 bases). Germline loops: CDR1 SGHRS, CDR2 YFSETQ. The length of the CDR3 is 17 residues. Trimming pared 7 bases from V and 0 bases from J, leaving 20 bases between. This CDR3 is CASEIGHHTSSYNEQFF. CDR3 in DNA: TGCGCCAGCGAAATCGGACATCACACGAGCTCCTACAATGAGCAGTTCTTC.

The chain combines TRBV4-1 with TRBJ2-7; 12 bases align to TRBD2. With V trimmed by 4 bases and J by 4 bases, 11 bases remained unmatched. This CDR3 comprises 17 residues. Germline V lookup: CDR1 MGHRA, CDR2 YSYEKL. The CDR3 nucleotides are TGCGCCAGCAGCCCAGTTCCAGAGACTAGCGGGAGTTACGAGCAGTACTTC. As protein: CASSPVPETSGSYEQYF.

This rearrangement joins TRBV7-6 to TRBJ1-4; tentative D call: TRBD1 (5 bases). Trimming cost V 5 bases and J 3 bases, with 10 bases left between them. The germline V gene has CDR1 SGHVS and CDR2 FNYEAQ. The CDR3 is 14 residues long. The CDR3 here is CASSPGKSNEKLFF. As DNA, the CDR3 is TGTGCCAGCAGCCCAGGGAAGTCTAATGAAAAACTGTTTTTT.

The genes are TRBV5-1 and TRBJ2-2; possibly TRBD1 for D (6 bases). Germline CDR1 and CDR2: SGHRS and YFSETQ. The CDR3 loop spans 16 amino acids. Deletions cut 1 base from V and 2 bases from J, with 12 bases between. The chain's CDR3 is CASSLLPGENTGELFF. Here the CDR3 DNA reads TGCGCCAGCAGCTTGCTGCCAGGGGAAAACACCGGGGAGCTGTTTTTT.

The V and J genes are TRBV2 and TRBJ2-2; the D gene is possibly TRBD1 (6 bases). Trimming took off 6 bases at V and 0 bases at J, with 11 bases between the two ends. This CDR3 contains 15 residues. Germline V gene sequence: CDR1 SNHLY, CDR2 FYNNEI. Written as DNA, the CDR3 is TGTGCCAGCAGGGACAGACTCGCGAACACCGGGGAGCTGTTTTTT. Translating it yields CASRDRLANTGELFF.

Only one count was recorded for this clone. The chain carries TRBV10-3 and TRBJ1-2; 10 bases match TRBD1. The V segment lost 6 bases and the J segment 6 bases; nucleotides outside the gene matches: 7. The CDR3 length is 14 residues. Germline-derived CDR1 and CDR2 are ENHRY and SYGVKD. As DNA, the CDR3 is TGTGCCATCAGCGGGGACAGGGGCGACCATGGCTACACCTTC. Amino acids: CAISGDRGDHGYTF.

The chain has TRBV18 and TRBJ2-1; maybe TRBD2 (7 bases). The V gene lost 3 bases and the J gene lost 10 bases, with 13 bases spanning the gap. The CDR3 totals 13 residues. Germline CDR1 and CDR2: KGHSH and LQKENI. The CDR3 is CASSPNREGEQFF. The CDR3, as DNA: TGTGCCAGCTCACCCAACAGGGAGGGGGAGCAGTTCTTC. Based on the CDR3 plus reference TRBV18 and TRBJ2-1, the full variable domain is NAGVMQNPRHLVRRRGQEARLRCSPMKGHSHVYWYRQLPEEGLKFMVYLQKENIIDESGMPKERFSAEFPKEGPSILRIQQVVRGDSAAYFCASSPNREGEQFFGPGTRLTVL.

Written as DNA, the CDR3 is TGTGCCAGTGGATTGACAGTAAGCAATCAGCCCCAGCATTTT. It is translated as CASGLTVSNQPQHF. V is TRBV19 and J is TRBJ1-5; D is perhaps TRBD1 (5 bases). V shed 8 bases and J shed 1 base, with 12 bases lying between them. Per germline, CDR1 LNHDA and CDR2 SQIVND (reference sequence). This CDR3 spans 14 amino acids.

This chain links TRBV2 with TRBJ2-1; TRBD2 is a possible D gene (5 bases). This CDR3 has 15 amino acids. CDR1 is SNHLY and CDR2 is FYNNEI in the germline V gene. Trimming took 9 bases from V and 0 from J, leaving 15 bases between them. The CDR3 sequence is CARAKEDNSYNEQFF. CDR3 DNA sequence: TGTGCCAGGGCTAAGGAGGATAACTCCTACAATGAGCAGTTCTTC.

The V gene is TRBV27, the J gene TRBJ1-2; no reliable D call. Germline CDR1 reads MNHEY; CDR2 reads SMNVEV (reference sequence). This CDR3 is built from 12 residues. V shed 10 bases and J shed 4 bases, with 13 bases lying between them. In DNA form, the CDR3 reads TGTGCCACCTCCCCGTCGGGCTATGGCTACACCTTC. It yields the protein CATSPSGYGYTF.

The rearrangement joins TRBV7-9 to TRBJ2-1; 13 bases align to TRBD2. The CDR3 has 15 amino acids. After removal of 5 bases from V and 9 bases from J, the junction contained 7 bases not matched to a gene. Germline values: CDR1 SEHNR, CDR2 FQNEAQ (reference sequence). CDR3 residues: CASSPRTSGRGEQFF. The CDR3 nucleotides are TGTGCCAGCAGCCCGCGGACTAGCGGGAGAGGTGAGCAGTTCTTC.

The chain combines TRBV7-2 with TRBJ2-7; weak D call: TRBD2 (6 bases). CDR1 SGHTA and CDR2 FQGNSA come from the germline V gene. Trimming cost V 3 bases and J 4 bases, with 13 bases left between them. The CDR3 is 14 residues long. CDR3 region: CASSFYGGSYEQYF. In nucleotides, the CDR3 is TGTGCCAGCAGCTTTTACGGGGGTTCGTACGAGCAGTACTTC.

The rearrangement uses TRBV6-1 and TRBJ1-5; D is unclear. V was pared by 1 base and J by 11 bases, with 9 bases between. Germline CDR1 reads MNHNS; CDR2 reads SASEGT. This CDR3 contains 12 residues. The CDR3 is CASSEDKRAQHF. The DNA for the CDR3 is TGTGCCAGCAGTGAAGACAAACGGGCCCAGCATTTT.

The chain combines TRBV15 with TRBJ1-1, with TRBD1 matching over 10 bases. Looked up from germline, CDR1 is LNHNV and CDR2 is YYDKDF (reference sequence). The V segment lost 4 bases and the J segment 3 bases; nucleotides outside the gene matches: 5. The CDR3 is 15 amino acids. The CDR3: CATSKDRGPDTEAFF. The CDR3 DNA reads TGTGCCACCAGCAAAGACAGGGGGCCCGACACTGAAGCTTTCTTT.

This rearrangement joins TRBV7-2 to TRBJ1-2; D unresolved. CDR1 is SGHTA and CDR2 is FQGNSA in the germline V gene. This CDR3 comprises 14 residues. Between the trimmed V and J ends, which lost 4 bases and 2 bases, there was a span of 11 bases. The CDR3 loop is CASSSTTGNYGYTF. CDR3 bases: TGTGCCAGCAGCTCGACGACCGGGAACTATGGCTACACCTTC.

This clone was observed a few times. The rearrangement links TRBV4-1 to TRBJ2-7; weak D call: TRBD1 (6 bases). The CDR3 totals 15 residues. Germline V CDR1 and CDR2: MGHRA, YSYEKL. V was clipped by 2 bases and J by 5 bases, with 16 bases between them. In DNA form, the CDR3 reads TGCGCCAGCAGCCAACAGACAGGTACCGGCGACGAGCAGTACTTC. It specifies CASSQQTGTGDEQYF.

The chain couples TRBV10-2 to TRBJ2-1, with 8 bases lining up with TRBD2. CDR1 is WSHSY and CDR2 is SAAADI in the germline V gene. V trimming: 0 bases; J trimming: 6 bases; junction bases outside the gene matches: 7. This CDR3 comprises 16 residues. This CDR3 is CASSESALAETNEQFF. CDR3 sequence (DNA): TGCGCCAGCAGTGAGTCCGCACTAGCGGAGACCAATGAGCAGTTCTTC.

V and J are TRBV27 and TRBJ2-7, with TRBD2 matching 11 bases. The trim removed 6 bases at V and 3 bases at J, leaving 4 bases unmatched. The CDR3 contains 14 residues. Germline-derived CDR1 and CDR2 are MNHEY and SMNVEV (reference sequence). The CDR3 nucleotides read TGTGCCAGCAGCCTAGCGGGAGGCCTCTACGAGCAGTACTTC. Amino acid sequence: CASSLAGGLYEQYF.

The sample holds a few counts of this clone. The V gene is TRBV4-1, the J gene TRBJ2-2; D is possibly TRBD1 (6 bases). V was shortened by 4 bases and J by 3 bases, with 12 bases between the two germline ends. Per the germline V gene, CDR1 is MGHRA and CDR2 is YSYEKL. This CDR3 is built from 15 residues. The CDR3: CASSPRDTYTGELFF. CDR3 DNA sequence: TGCGCCAGCAGCCCTCGGGACACTTACACCGGGGAGCTGTTTTTT.

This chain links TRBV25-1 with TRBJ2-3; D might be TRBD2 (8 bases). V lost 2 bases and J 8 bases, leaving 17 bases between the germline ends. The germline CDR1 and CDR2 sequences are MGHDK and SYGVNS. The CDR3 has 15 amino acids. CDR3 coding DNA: TGTGCCAGCAGTGAACCGGGGGGGGCAGGGGGTACGCAGTATTTT. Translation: CASSEPGGAGGTQYF.

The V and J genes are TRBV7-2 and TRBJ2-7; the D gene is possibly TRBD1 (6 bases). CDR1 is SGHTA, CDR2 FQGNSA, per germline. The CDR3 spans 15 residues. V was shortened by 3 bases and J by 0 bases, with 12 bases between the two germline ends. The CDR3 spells CASSLDSYYSYEQYF. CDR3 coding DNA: TGTGCCAGCAGCTTGGACAGTTACTACTCCTACGAGCAGTACTTC.

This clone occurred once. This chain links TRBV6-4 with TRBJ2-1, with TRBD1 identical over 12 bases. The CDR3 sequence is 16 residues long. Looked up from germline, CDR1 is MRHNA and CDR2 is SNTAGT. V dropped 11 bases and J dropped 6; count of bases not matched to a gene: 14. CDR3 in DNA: TGTGCCGACCGAATCAACCGGGACAGGGGGCTCAATGAGCAGTTCTTC. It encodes CADRINRDRGLNEQFF.

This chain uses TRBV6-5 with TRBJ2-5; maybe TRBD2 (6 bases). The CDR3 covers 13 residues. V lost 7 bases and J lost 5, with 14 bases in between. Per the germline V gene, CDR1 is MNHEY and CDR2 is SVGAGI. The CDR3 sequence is CASKESGFETQYF. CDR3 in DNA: TGTGCCAGCAAAGAAAGCGGGTTCGAGACCCAGTACTTC.

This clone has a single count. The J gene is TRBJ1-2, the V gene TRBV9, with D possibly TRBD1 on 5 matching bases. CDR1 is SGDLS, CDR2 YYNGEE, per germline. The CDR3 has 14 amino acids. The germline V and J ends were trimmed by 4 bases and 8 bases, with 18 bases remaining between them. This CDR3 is CASSLTDAPLGYTF. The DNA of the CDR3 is TGTGCCAGCAGCTTGACAGATGCGCCCCTAGGCTACACCTTC.

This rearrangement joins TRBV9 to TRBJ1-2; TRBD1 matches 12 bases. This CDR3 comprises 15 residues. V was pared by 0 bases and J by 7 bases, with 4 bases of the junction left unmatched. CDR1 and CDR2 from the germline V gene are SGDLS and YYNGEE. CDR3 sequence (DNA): TGTGCCAGCAGCGTAGCGGGACAGGGGGCTGGTGGCTACACCTTC. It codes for CASSVAGQGAGGYTF. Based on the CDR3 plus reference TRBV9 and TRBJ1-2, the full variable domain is DSGVTQTPKHLITATGQRVTLRCSPRSGDLSVYWYQQSLDQGLQFLIQYYNGEERAKGNILERFSAQQFPDLHSELNLSSLELGDSALYFCASSVAGQGAGGYTFGSGTRLTVV.

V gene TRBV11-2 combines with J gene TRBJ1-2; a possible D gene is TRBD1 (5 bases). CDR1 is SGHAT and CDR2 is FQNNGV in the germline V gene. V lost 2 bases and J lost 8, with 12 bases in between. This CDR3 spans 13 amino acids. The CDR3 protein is CASSLTGVQGYTF. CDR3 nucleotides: TGTGCCAGCAGCTTAACGGGGGTACAGGGCTACACCTTC.